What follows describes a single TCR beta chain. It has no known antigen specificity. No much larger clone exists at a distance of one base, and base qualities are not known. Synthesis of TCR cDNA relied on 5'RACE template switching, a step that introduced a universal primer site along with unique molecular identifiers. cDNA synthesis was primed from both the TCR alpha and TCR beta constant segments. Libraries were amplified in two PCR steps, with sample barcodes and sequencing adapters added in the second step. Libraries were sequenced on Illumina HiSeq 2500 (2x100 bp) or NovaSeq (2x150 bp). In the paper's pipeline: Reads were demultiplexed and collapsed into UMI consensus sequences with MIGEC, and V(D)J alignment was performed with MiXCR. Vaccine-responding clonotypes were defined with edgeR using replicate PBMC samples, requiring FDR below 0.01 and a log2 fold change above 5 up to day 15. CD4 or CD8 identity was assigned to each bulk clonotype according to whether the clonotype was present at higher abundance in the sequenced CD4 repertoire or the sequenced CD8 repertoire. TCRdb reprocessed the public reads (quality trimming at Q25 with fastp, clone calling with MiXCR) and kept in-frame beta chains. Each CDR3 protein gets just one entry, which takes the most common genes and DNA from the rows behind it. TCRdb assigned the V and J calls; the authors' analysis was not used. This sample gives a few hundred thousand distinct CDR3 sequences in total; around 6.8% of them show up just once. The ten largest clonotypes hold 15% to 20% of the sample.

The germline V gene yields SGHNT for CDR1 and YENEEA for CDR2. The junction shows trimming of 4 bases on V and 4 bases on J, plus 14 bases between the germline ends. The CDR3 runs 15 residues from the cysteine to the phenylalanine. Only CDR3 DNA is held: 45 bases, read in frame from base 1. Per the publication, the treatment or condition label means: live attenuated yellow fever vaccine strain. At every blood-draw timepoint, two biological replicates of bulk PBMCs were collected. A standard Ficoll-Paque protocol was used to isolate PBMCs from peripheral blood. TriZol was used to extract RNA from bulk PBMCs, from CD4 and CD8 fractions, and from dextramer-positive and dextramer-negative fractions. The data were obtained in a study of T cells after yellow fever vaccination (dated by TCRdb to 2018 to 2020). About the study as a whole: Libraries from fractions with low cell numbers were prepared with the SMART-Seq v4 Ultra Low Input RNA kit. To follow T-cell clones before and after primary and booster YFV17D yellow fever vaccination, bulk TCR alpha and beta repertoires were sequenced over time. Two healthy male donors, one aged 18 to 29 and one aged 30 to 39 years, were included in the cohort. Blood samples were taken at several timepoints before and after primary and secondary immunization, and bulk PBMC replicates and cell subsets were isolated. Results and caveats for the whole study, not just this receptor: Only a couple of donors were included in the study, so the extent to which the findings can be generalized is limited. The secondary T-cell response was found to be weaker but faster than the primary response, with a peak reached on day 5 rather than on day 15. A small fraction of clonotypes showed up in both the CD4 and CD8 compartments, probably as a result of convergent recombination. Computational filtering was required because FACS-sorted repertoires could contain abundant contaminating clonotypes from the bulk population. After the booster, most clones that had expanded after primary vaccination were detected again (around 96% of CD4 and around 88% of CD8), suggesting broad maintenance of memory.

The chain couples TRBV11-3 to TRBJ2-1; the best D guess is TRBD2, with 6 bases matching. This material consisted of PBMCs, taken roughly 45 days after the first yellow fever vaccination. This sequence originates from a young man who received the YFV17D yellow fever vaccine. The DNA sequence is TGTGCCAGCAGCTCACCTGAGGAGGGGTACAATGAGCAGTTCTTC. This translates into CASSSPEEGYNEQFF.